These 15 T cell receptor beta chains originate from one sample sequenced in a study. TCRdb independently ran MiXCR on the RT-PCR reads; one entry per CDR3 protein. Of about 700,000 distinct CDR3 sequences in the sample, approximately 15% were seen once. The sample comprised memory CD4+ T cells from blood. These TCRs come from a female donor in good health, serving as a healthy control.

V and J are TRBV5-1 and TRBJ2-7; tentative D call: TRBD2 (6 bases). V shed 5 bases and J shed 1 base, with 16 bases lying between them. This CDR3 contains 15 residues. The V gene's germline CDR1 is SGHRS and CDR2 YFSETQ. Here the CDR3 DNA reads TGCGCCAGCAGTTCGGGGGTTGGGAGGTCCTACGAGCAGTACTTC. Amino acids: CASSSGVGRSYEQYF.

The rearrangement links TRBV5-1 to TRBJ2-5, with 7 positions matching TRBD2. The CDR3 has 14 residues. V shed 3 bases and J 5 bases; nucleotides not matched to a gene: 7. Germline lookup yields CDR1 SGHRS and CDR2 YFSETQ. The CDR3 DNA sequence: TGCGCCAGCAGCTCGCAAGCGGGATATGAGACCCAGTACTTC. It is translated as CASSSQAGYETQYF. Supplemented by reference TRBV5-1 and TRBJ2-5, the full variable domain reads KAGVTQTPRYLIKTRGQQVTLSCSPISGHRSVSWYQQTPGQGLQFLFEYFSETQRNKGNFPGRFSGRQFSNSRSEMNVSTLELGDSALYLCASSSQAGYETQYFGPGTRLLVL.

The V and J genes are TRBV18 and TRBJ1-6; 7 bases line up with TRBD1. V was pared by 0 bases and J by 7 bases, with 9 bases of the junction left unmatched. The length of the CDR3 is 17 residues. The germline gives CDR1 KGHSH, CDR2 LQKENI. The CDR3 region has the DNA TGTGCCAGCTCACCACCGGGGGCAGGGGGGCGAAATTCACCCCTCCACTTT. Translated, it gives CASSPPGAGGRNSPLHF.

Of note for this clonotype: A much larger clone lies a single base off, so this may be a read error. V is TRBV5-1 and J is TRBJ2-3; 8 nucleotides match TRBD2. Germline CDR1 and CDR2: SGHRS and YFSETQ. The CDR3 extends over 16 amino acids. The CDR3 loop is CVSRMDSGARTDTQYF. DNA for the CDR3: TGCGTCAGCAGAATGGATAGCGGGGCCCGCACAGATACGCAGTATTTT. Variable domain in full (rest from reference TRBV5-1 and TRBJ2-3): KAGVTQTPRYLIKTRGQQVTLSCSPISGHRSVSWYQQTPGQGLQFLFEYFSETQRNKGNFPGRFSGRQFSNSRSEMNVSTLELGDSALYLCVSRMDSGARTDTQYFGPGTRLTVL.

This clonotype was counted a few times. CDR3 region: CASSSQPGGATDTQYF. CDR3 nucleotides: TGTGCCAGCAGCTCACAACCCGGGGGGGCCACAGATACGCAGTATTTT. The chain has TRBV12-3 or TRBV12-4 and TRBJ2-3, with TRBD2 identical over 8 bases. Losses at the gene ends were 6 bases for V and 2 bases for J; bases not matched to a gene: 10. The CDR3 has 16 residues.

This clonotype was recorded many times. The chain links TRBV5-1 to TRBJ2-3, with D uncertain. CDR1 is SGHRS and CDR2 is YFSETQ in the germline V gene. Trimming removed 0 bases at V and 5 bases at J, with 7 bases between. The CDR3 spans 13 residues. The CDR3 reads CASSLAPGDTQYF. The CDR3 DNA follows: TGCGCCAGCAGCTTGGCCCCGGGAGATACGCAGTATTTT. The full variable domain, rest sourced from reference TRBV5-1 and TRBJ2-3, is KAGVTQTPRYLIKTRGQQVTLSCSPISGHRSVSWYQQTPGQGLQFLFEYFSETQRNKGNFPGRFSGRQFSNSRSEMNVSTLELGDSALYLCASSLAPGDTQYFGPGTRLTVL.

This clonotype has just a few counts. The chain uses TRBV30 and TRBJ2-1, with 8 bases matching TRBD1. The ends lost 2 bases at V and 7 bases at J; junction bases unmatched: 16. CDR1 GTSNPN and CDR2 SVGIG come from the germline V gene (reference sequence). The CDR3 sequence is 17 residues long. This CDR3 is CAWSPGRWQGALNEQFF. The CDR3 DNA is TGTGCCTGGAGTCCGGGCCGGTGGCAGGGGGCGCTTAATGAGCAGTTCTTC. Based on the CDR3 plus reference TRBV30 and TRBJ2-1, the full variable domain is SQTIHQWPATLVQPVGSPLSLECTVEGTSNPNLYWYRQAAGRGLQLLFYSVGIGQISSEVPQNLSASRPQDRQFILSSKKLLLSDSGFYLCAWSPGRWQGALNEQFFGPGTRLTVL.

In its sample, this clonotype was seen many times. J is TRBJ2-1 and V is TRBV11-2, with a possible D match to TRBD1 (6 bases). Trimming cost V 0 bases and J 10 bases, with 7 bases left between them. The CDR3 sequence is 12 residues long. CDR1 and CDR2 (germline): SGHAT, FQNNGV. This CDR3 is CASSLDQGEQFF. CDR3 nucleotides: TGTGCCAGCAGCTTAGATCAGGGGGAGCAGTTCTTC.

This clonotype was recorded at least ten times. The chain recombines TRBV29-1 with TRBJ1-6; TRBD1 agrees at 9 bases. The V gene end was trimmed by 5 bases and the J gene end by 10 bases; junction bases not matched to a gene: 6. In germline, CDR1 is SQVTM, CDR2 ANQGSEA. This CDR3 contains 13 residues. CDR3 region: CSVMTGGDSPLHF. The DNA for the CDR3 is TGCAGCGTTATGACAGGGGGTGACTCACCCCTCCACTTT. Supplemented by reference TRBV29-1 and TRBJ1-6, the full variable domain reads SAVISQKPSRDICQRGTSLTIQCQVDSQVTMMFWYRQQPGQSLTLIATANQGSEATYESGFVIDKFPISRPNLTFSTLTVSNMSPEDSSIYLCSVMTGGDSPLHFGNGTRLTVT.

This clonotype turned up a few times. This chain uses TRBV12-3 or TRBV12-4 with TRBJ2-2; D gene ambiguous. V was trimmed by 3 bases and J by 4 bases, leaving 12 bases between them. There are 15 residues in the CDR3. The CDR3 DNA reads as TGTGCCAGCAGTTTGGGGATGGTTGGCACCGGGGAGCTGTTTTTT. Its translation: CASSLGMVGTGELFF.

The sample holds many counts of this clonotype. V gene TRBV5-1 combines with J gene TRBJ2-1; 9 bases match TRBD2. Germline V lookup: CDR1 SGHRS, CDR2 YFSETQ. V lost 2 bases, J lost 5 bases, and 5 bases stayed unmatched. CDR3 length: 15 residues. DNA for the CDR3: TGCGCCAGCAGCTTCAATAGCGGGAGAAACAATGAGCAGTTCTTC. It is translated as CASSFNSGRNNEQFF.

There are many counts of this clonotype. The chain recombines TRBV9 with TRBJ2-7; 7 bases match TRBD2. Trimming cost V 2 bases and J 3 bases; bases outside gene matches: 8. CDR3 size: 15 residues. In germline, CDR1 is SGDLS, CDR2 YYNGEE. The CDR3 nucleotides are TGTGCCAGCAGCGTGGGGAGCGGGGTGCTCTACGAGCAGTACTTC. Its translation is CASSVGSGVLYEQYF.

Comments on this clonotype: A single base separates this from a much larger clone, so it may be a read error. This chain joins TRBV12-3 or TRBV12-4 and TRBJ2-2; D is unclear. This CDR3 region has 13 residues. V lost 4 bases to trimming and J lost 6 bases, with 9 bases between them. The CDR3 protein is CASSSQESGELFF. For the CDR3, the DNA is TGTGCCAGCAGTTCCCAGGAATCCGGGGAGCTGTTTTTT.

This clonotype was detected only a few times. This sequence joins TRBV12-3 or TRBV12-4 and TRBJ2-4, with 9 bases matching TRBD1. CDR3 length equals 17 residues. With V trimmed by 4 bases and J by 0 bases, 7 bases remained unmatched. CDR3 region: CASSSPQGAQAKNIQYF. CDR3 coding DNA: TGTGCCAGCAGTTCACCACAGGGGGCGCAAGCCAAAAACATTCAGTACTTC.

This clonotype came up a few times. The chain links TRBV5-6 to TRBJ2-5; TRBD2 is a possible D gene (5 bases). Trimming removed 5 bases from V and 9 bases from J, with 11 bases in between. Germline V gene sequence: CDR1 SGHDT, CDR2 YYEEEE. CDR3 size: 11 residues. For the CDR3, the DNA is TGTGCCAGCAGTTCAATGGGAGCCCAGTACTTC. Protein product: CASSSMGAQYF. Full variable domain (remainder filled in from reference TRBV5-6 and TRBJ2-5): DAGVTQSPTHLIKTRGQQVTLRCSPKSGHDTVSWYQQALGQGPQFIFQYYEEEERQRGNFPDRFSGHQFPNYSSELNVNALLLGDSALYLCASSSMGAQYFGPGTRLLVL.